This TCR beta chain was identified during a study of blood T cell repertoires in COVID-19. Study information: COVID-19 samples, acute and convalescent, were from the United States, Italy and Spain. T cells, B-cell-depleted T cells, or PBMCs provided the cDNA or gDNA that served as material.

Authors' methods: Using reference gene primer amplification, nucleated cell counts were estimated. TCRdb's table, derived via immunoSEQ multiplex PCR, lists solely in-frame clones and lacks some. The V and J calls and clone size are taken from that table; D and trimming were inferred from the DNA. The sample includes 300,000 to 400,000 clones, about 90% seen only once; the top ten take more than 5.5%. This TCR derives from an older woman with COVID-19, enrolled during active disease. The specimen was peripheral blood.

CDR3 sequence: CASRSAGTGNEKLFF. In DNA form, the CDR3 reads TGTGCCAGCAGATCAGCCGGGACAGGGAATGAAAAACTGTTTTTT. V and J are TRBV28 and TRBJ1-4; 9 nucleotides line up with TRBD1. The CDR3 consists of 15 residues. V dropped 6 bases and J dropped 5; count of bases not matched to a gene: 7. Germline CDR1 and CDR2: MDHEN and SYDVKM.